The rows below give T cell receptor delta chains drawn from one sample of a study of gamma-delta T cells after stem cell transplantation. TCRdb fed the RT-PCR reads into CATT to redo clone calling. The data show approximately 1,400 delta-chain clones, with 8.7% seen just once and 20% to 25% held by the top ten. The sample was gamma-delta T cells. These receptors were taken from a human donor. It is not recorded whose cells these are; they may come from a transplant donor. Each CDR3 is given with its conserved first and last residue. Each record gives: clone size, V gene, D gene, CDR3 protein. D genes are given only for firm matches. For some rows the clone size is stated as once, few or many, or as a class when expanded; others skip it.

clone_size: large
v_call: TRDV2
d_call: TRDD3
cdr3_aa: CACDTLLGDTRTDKLIF

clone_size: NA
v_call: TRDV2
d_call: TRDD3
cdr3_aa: CACDELGALAYTDKLIF

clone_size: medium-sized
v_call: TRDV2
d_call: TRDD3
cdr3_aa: CACDALGDIKLIF

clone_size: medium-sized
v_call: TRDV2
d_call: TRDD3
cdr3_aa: CACDLTGDRGQLIF

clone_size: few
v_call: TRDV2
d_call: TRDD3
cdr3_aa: CACDELLGGDPKLIF

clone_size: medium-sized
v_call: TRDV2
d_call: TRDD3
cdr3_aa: CACDTVVLGDTGIRTDKLIF

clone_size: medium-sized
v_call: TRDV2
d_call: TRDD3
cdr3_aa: CACDTLLGENTDKLIF

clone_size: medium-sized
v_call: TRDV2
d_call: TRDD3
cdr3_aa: CACDTAILGDTPTSFYTDKLIF

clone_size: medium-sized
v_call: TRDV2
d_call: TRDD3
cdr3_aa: CACDTVVGGYEPNTDKLIF

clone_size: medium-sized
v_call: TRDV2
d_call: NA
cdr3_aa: CACDPLAHTDKLIF

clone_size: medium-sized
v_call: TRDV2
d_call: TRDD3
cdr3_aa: CACDPLGDTGTDKLIF

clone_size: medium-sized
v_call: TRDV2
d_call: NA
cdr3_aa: CACDTVGGLDQYTDKLIF

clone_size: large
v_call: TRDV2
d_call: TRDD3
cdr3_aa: CACDLLGDTLGRGVTDKLIF

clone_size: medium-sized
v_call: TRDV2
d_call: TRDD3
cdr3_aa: CACDLLGVPYTDKLIF

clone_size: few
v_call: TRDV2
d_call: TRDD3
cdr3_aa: CACDLLGDTGADKLIF

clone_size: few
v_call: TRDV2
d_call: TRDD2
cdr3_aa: CASDTVVRPSYVEGVMYTDKLIF

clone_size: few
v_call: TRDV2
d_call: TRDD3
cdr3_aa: CACDTVRPGSSSLGDATDKLIF

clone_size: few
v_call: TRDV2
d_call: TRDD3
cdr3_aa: CACDTLGDSRTNFGKLIF

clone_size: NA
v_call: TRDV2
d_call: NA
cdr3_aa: CACDTLRTEDKLIF

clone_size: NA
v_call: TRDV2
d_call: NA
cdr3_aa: CACDVSGSSWDTRQMFF

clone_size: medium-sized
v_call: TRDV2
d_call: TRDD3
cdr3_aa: CACDGLGDGRRGDKLIF

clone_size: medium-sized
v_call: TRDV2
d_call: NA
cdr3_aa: CACDTLEIGDPYTDKLIF

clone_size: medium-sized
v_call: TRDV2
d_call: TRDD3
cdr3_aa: CACDTLGWGTMTDKLIF

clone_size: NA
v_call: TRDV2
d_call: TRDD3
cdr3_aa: CACDLVLGDNNAPYTDKLIF